These T cell receptor beta chains were read from a single sample in a study of control samples from healthy donors and cancer patients. Produced via immunoSEQ multiplex PCR; TCRdb's table is partial and in-frame only. The sample yields 110,000 to 150,000 clones, about nine tenths seen once. What was sequenced was blood. These receptors came from a man aged 30-40 years in good health. The CDR3 runs from the conserved cysteine through the conserved F or W.

j_call	v_call	cdr3_aa
TRBJ1-2	TRBV24-1	CATSDPPPEDYGYTF
TRBJ1-1	TRBV18	CASSDDYFVAFF
TRBJ1-2	TRBV4-3	CASSQATGGNGYTF
TRBJ2-7	TRBV7-2	CASSRDRGNYEQYF
TRBJ1-6	TRBV20-1	CSASQDYNSPLHF
TRBJ1-2	TRBV5-8	CASSKGQAWDGYTF
TRBJ2-5	TRBV7-2	CASSYSGSGHQETQYF
TRBJ2-2	TRBV5-8	CASSLGIRGELFF
TRBJ2-5	TRBV4-2	CASSQDPSGSQETQYF
TRBJ2-3	TRBV3-1/TRBV3-2	CASSQDVWAGGPTDTQYF
TRBJ2-1	TRBV19	CASRISSGSSYNEQFF
TRBJ1-1	TRBV18	CASSPQWRDTEAFF
TRBJ2-7	TRBV6-2/TRBV6-3	CASSYSVYEQYF
TRBJ2-7	TRBV6-6	CASSYWAGVYEQYF
TRBJ2-1	TRBV5-1	CASSLTSGLGYNEQFF
TRBJ2-7	TRBV14	CASSQVQTPGNSYEQYF
TRBJ2-5	TRBV7-2	CASSPGQAKETQYF